This T cell receptor beta chain was identified in a study of cytomegalovirus exposure and HLA in healthy donors. The CDR3 has 14 amino acids. CDR1 and CDR2 from the germline V gene are SGHNT and YENEEA. Trimming left V 0 bases short and J 5 bases short, with 10 bases between. Remarks on this clone: This CDR3 is also generated by other DNA sequences in the sample.

The PCR was carried out with 60 Vbeta primers and 13 Jbeta primers. TCRdb keeps only in-frame clones here, not all; method: immunoSEQ multiplex PCR. This sample has about 210,000 clones, with 87% found just once. Sequenced: PBMCs. This chain connects TRBV11-3 to TRBJ2-5; a weak D match, TRBD2 (5 bases). This receptor was obtained from a boy aged 2 to 9 in good health and CMV-seronegative. The DNA for the CDR3 is TGTGCCAGCAGCTTAGATCGAGGGAGCGAGACCCAGTACTTC. Its translation is CASSLDRGSETQYF.